Presented here are 7 T cell receptor beta chains from one specimen sequenced in a study of blood T cell repertoires in COVID-19. The method was immunoSEQ multiplex PCR; TCRdb's version includes in-frame clones alone and lacks a portion of them. The sample has 70,000 to 95,000 clones, 75% to 95% seen once. The specimen sequenced was peripheral blood. These receptors all come from a woman between 45 and 65 years old in a cohort sampled during active COVID-19.

This chain uses TRBV11-3 with TRBJ2-7; TRBD2 matches 7 bases. After removal of 3 bases from V and 3 bases from J, the junction contained 2 bases not matched to a gene. CDR1 SGHNT and CDR2 YENEEA come from the germline V gene. The CDR3 has 13 amino acids. Here the CDR3 reads CASSFERGYEQYF. Here the CDR3 DNA reads TGTGCCAGCAGCTTTGAGCGGGGCTACGAGCAGTACTTC.

The chain has TRBV11-1 and TRBJ1-1; D is possibly TRBD1 (6 bases). Germline-derived CDR1 and CDR2 are SGHAT and FQDESV (reference sequence). CDR3 length equals 12 residues. V dropped 8 bases and J dropped 0 bases, with 7 bases sitting between them. The CDR3 protein is CASGQLNTEAFF. The CDR3 DNA follows: TGTGCCAGCGGACAGTTGAACACTGAAGCTTTCTTT.

V is TRBV7-9 and J is TRBJ2-7; 12 bases align to TRBD2. The CDR3 length is 14 residues. Losses at the gene ends were 5 bases for V and 3 bases for J; bases not matched to a gene: 2. Looked up from germline, CDR1 is SEHNR and CDR2 is FQNEAQ (reference sequence). The CDR3, as DNA: TGTGCCAGCAGCCCGACTAGCGGGGGCTACGAGCAGTACTTC. This gives the protein CASSPTSGGYEQYF.

This clone was seen a few times. CDR3 in DNA: TGTGCCAGCAGCGCGTCCCTCGGGGTGGACTATGGCTACACCTTC. Translating gives CASSASLGVDYGYTF. The chain recombines TRBV4-2 with TRBJ1-2; unclear D gene. The CDR3 has 15 residues. Germline V lookup: CDR1 LGHNA, CDR2 YNFKEQ. Trimming took off 5 bases at V and 3 bases at J, with 16 bases between the two ends.

This chain connects TRBV10-1 to TRBJ2-7, with 9 bases identical to TRBD1. The CDR3 extends over 13 amino acids. Looked up from germline, CDR1 is WNHNN and CDR2 is SYGVQD (reference sequence). The V and J ends lost 6 bases and 2 bases, in that order; junction bases with no gene match: 2. CDR3 sequence reads: CASRGQGAYEQYF. CDR3 nucleotides: TGCGCCAGCAGGGGACAGGGAGCCTACGAGCAGTACTTC.

The V and J genes are TRBV20-1 and TRBJ1-5, with 8 bases fitting TRBD1. Losses at the gene ends were 3 bases for V and 3 bases for J; bases not matched to a gene: 10. CDR3 length: 16 residues. Germline CDR1 reads DFQATT; CDR2 reads SNEGSKA (reference sequence). CDR3: CSASRGGTGNNQPQHF. The CDR3 DNA follows: TGCAGTGCTAGTAGGGGGGGGACAGGAAACAATCAGCCCCAGCATTTT.

The J gene is TRBJ1-3, the V gene TRBV7-9; 11 nucleotides align to TRBD1. Trimming took 4 bases from V and 4 from J; bases not matched to a gene: 3. This CDR3 has 15 amino acids. The germline V gene has CDR1 SEHNR and CDR2 FQNEAQ (reference sequence). This CDR3 reads CASSWTGGDGNTIYF. The CDR3 nucleotides are TGTGCCAGCAGCTGGACAGGGGGCGACGGAAACACCATATATTTT.